The rows below give T cell receptor beta chains drawn from one sample of a study of technical replicates of blood from a handful of donors. Profiled with immunoSEQ multiplex PCR; TCRdb holds only in-frame clones, not every one. The repertoire holds about 67,000 clones, with under 98% as singletons. The material sequenced was T cells isolated from PBMCs. These receptors were collected from a human donor in good health. Each CDR3 is given with its conserved first and last residue. The D gene is left open where the match is weak. Clone size is shown for a subset of rows, as once, few, many or a class of expanded clone.

D gene: TRBD1; J gene: TRBJ1-2; V gene: TRBV4-2; clone size: .; CDR3 DNA: TGTGCCAGCAGCCAGGCCGACAGGGGAAGTGGCTACACCTTC; CDR3 protein: CASSQADRGSGYTF
D gene: .; J gene: TRBJ2-7; V gene: TRBV27; clone size: .; CDR3 DNA: TGTGCCAGCAGTTTTGGTAGAACCTACGAGCAGTACTTC; CDR3 protein: CASSFGRTYEQYF
D gene: TRBD1; J gene: TRBJ1-5; V gene: TRBV7-8; clone size: .; CDR3 DNA: TGTGCCAGCAGCCTATCGACAGGGGGCCCGCCCCAGCATTTT; CDR3 protein: CASSLSTGGPPQHF
D gene: TRBD1; J gene: TRBJ1-2; V gene: TRBV7-3; clone size: .; CDR3 DNA: TGTGCCAGCAGCTGGAACGGACAGGGCGACTATGGCTACACCTTC; CDR3 protein: CASSWNGQGDYGYTF
D gene: .; J gene: TRBJ2-1; V gene: TRBV7-9; clone size: .; CDR3 DNA: TGTGCCTGCGACGCGGTCAGCTCCTACAATGAGCAGTTCTTC; CDR3 protein: CACDAVSSYNEQFF
D gene: TRBD1; J gene: TRBJ1-1; V gene: TRBV19; clone size: .; CDR3 DNA: TGTGCCAGTAGTATTGGCCAGGGGGGCACTGAAGCTTTCTTT; CDR3 protein: CASSIGQGGTEAFF
D gene: .; J gene: TRBJ2-7; V gene: TRBV6-6; clone size: .; CDR3 DNA: TGTGCCAGCAGACCGGGACTTGCTCACGAGCAGTACTTC; CDR3 protein: CASRPGLAHEQYF
D gene: TRBD2; J gene: TRBJ2-7; V gene: TRBV6-1; clone size: once; CDR3 DNA: TGTGCCAGCGGACATAGCGGGATCAGCAACGAGCAGTACTTC; CDR3 protein: CASGHSGISNEQYF
D gene: .; J gene: TRBJ1-1; V gene: TRBV7-9; clone size: .; CDR3 DNA: TGTGCCAGCAGCGGTTACATGAACACTGAAGCTTTCTTT; CDR3 protein: CASSGYMNTEAFF
D gene: TRBD1; J gene: TRBJ2-1; V gene: TRBV6-5; clone size: .; CDR3 DNA: TGTGCCACCAGGACAGGGGAGGCTGAGCAGTTCTTC; CDR3 protein: CATRTGEAEQFF
D gene: .; J gene: TRBJ2-5; V gene: TRBV5-6; clone size: .; CDR3 DNA: TGTGCCAGCAGCTTCAACCAAGAGACCCAGTACTTC; CDR3 protein: CASSFNQETQYF
D gene: .; J gene: TRBJ1-4; V gene: TRBV7-2; clone size: .; CDR3 DNA: TGTGCCAGCAGCTTACATTCAGGGGAGAGGGAAAAACTGTTTTTT; CDR3 protein: CASSLHSGEREKLFF
D gene: .; J gene: TRBJ1-3; V gene: TRBV28; clone size: .; CDR3 DNA: TGTGCCAGCAGTTCTGTTGACGGGAGCTCTGGAAACACCATATATTTT; CDR3 protein: CASSSVDGSSGNTIYF
D gene: .; J gene: TRBJ1-1; V gene: TRBV5-3; clone size: once; CDR3 DNA: TGTGCCAGAAGCTTGCGAACAGGGTGTAAGACTGAAGCTTTCTTT; CDR3 protein: CARSLRTGCKTEAFF
D gene: .; J gene: TRBJ2-7; V gene: TRBV7-2; clone size: .; CDR3 DNA: TGTGCCAGCAGCACTACAGGTTTACATGACTACGAGCAGTACTTC; CDR3 protein: CASSTTGLHDYEQYF
D gene: .; J gene: TRBJ1-1; V gene: TRBV28; clone size: .; CDR3 DNA: TGTGCCAGCAGATACGGGGGTGCAGCTTTCTTT; CDR3 protein: CASRYGGAAFF
D gene: TRBD1; J gene: TRBJ1-2; V gene: TRBV13; clone size: .; CDR3 DNA: TGTGCCAGCAGACGGAAGGGACAGGGAATAACCCTATATGGCTACACCTTC; CDR3 protein: CASRRKGQGITLYGYTF
D gene: TRBD1; J gene: TRBJ2-3; V gene: TRBV7-9; clone size: .; CDR3 DNA: TGTGCCAGCAGCTCGGGACAGGGGCTCACAGATACGCAGTATTTT; CDR3 protein: CASSSGQGLTDTQYF
D gene: .; J gene: TRBJ2-3; V gene: TRBV13; clone size: .; CDR3 DNA: TGTGCCAGCAGCTTAGGGAGCCGGGTAGATACGCAGTATTTT; CDR3 protein: CASSLGSRVDTQYF
D gene: .; J gene: TRBJ1-1; V gene: TRBV5-5; clone size: once; CDR3 DNA: TGTGCCAGCAGCGCCGGGAATACTGAAGCTTTCTTT; CDR3 protein: CASSAGNTEAFF
D gene: TRBD1; J gene: TRBJ1-2; V gene: TRBV29-1; clone size: .; CDR3 DNA: TGCAGCGTTGGTGGGACAGACTTTTATGGCTACACCTTC; CDR3 protein: CSVGGTDFYGYTF
D gene: .; J gene: TRBJ1-1; V gene: TRBV11-3; clone size: .; CDR3 DNA: TGTGCCAGCAGCCCAAAACAGGTATCTGAAGCTTTCTTT; CDR3 protein: CASSPKQVSEAFF
D gene: .; J gene: TRBJ1-1; V gene: TRBV6-6; clone size: .; CDR3 DNA: TGTGCCAGCAGTCAGGCGTACGAACAGGGTGAAGCTTTCTTT; CDR3 protein: CASSQAYEQGEAFF
D gene: .; J gene: TRBJ1-2; V gene: TRBV19; clone size: .; CDR3 DNA: TGTGCCAGTAGTGCGGGCTTAGGGAACTATGGCTACACCTTC; CDR3 protein: CASSAGLGNYGYTF
D gene: TRBD2; J gene: TRBJ2-5; V gene: TRBV6-1; clone size: .; CDR3 DNA: TGTGCCAGCAGTGATGGACTAGCGGGAGCGGGAGAGACCCAGTACTTC; CDR3 protein: CASSDGLAGAGETQYF
D gene: .; J gene: TRBJ1-1; V gene: TRBV19; clone size: .; CDR3 DNA: TGTGCCAGTAGTCCCGGGAACACTGAAGCTTTCTTT; CDR3 protein: CASSPGNTEAFF
D gene: TRBD1; J gene: TRBJ1-3; V gene: TRBV19; clone size: .; CDR3 DNA: TGTGCCAGTACCTCGGGACAGAGCTCTGGAAACACCATATATTTT; CDR3 protein: CASTSGQSSGNTIYF
D gene: .; J gene: TRBJ1-2; V gene: TRBV19; clone size: .; CDR3 DNA: TGTGCCAGCCGCACAGGGTCCTATGGCTACACCTTC; CDR3 protein: CASRTGSYGYTF
D gene: .; J gene: TRBJ2-3; V gene: TRBV9; clone size: once; CDR3 DNA: TGTGCCAGCAGCGCGGGCAGGGCCAGAGATACGCAGTATTTT; CDR3 protein: CASSAGRARDTQYF
D gene: .; J gene: TRBJ1-4; V gene: TRBV4-1; clone size: .; CDR3 DNA: TGCGCCAGCAGCCAAGGGATCGGGGGTAATGAAAAACTGTTTTTT; CDR3 protein: CASSQGIGGNEKLFF
D gene: TRBD2; J gene: TRBJ2-1; V gene: TRBV7-9; clone size: .; CDR3 DNA: TGTGCCAGTAGCGGGGAGCATGAGCAGTTCTTC; CDR3 protein: CASSGEHEQFF
D gene: TRBD1; J gene: TRBJ1-1; V gene: TRBV13; clone size: .; CDR3 DNA: TGTGCCAGCAGCTTCCGGGACAGTGGGACTGAAGCTTTCTTT; CDR3 protein: CASSFRDSGTEAFF
D gene: TRBD2; J gene: TRBJ2-7; V gene: TRBV7-3; clone size: .; CDR3 DNA: TGTGCCAGCAGCCCCGGGACTAGCGGGACCGAGCAGTACTTC; CDR3 protein: CASSPGTSGTEQYF
D gene: TRBD1; J gene: TRBJ1-1; V gene: TRBV10-3; clone size: .; CDR3 DNA: TGTGCCATCAGGGGGACAGGGTCTACTGAAGCTTTCTTT; CDR3 protein: CAIRGTGSTEAFF
D gene: .; J gene: TRBJ2-3; V gene: TRBV6-5; clone size: .; CDR3 DNA: TGTGCCAGCACCCATACAGATACGCAGTATTTT; CDR3 protein: CASTHTDTQYF
D gene: .; J gene: TRBJ1-4; V gene: TRBV9; clone size: .; CDR3 DNA: TGTGCCAGCAGCGTTCAAGGAGGAGAAAAACTGTTTTTT; CDR3 protein: CASSVQGGEKLFF
D gene: TRBD1; J gene: TRBJ2-3; V gene: TRBV5-4; clone size: .; CDR3 DNA: TGTGCCAGCAGCTTGGAAGTGACAGGGGACGCAGATACGCAGTATTTT; CDR3 protein: CASSLEVTGDADTQYF
D gene: .; J gene: TRBJ2-7; V gene: TRBV7-9; clone size: .; CDR3 DNA: TGTGCCAGCAGCTCGATACACTACGAGCAGTACTTC; CDR3 protein: CASSSIHYEQYF
D gene: .; J gene: TRBJ2-3; V gene: TRBV2; clone size: .; CDR3 DNA: TGTGCCACAAGACAGATCACAGATACGCAGTATTTT; CDR3 protein: CATRQITDTQYF
D gene: TRBD2; J gene: TRBJ2-1; V gene: TRBV5-6; clone size: once; CDR3 DNA: TGTGCCAGCAGCTACGATCTAGCGGGAGCCTACAATGAGCAGTTCTTC; CDR3 protein: CASSYDLAGAYNEQFF
D gene: TRBD1; J gene: TRBJ2-3; V gene: TRBV7-9; clone size: .; CDR3 DNA: TGTGCCAGCAGCGGACAGGGTGATACGCAGTATTTT; CDR3 protein: CASSGQGDTQYF
D gene: .; J gene: TRBJ1-2; V gene: TRBV6-1; clone size: once; CDR3 DNA: TGTGCCAGCAGCCTATATGGCTACACCTTC; CDR3 protein: CASSLYGYTF
D gene: TRBD2; J gene: TRBJ2-3; V gene: TRBV4-2; clone size: .; CDR3 DNA: TGTGCCAGCAGCCCCTTAATACTAGCGGGAGGGGAAGATACGCAGTATTTT; CDR3 protein: CASSPLILAGGEDTQYF
D gene: .; J gene: TRBJ2-3; V gene: TRBV2; clone size: .; CDR3 DNA: TGTGCCAGCAGGGCCACCCAGAGCACAGATACGCAGTATTTT; CDR3 protein: CASRATQSTDTQYF
D gene: TRBD1; J gene: TRBJ2-7; V gene: TRBV10-3; clone size: .; CDR3 DNA: TGTGCCATCATTCCCGGGACAGGTAACTACGAGCAGTACTTC; CDR3 protein: CAIIPGTGNYEQYF
D gene: .; J gene: TRBJ1-2; V gene: TRBV7-9; clone size: .; CDR3 DNA: TGTGCCAGCAGCCGTAATCCTATGGTGTACGGCTACACCTTC; CDR3 protein: CASSRNPMVYGYTF
D gene: .; J gene: TRBJ2-1; V gene: TRBV13; clone size: .; CDR3 DNA: TGTGCCAGCAGCCCCGGGACTGGACACAATGAGCAGTTCTTC; CDR3 protein: CASSPGTGHNEQFF
D gene: .; J gene: TRBJ1-4; V gene: TRBV6-6; clone size: .; CDR3 DNA: TGTGCCAGCAGTTATAGCGGACACCCTAATGAAAAACTGTTTTTT; CDR3 protein: CASSYSGHPNEKLFF
D gene: .; J gene: TRBJ1-5; V gene: TRBV27; clone size: few; CDR3 DNA: TGTGCCAGCAGTGTGGCAGGGCTCAATCAGCCCCAGCATTTT; CDR3 protein: CASSVAGLNQPQHF
D gene: .; J gene: TRBJ2-1; V gene: TRBV6-5; clone size: .; CDR3 DNA: TGTGCCAGCAGTTACTCCCAGATCCAGTTCTTC; CDR3 protein: CASSYSQIQFF
D gene: TRBD2; J gene: TRBJ2-1; V gene: TRBV7-9; clone size: .; CDR3 DNA: TGTGCCAGCAGGAAAGCGGGAGGAGACAATGAGCAGTTCTTC; CDR3 protein: CASRKAGGDNEQFF
D gene: TRBD1; J gene: TRBJ1-2; V gene: TRBV18; clone size: .; CDR3 DNA: TGTGCCAGCTCACCACCTATCTGGGACAGCCCCCGCTACTATGGCTACACCTTC; CDR3 protein: CASSPPIWDSPRYYGYTF
D gene: .; J gene: TRBJ1-2; V gene: TRBV11-2; clone size: .; CDR3 DNA: TGTGCCAGCACCATTAACCCCCGGTCCTATGACTACACCTTC; CDR3 protein: CASTINPRSYDYTF
D gene: .; J gene: TRBJ2-4; V gene: TRBV11-2; clone size: .; CDR3 DNA: TGTGCCAGCAGCTTCTTTATAACTGCCAAAAACATTCAGTACTTC; CDR3 protein: CASSFFITAKNIQYF
D gene: .; J gene: TRBJ2-3; V gene: TRBV9; clone size: .; CDR3 DNA: TGTGCCAGCAGCGTCGACCTAGGGGTAGCAGATACGCAGTATTTT; CDR3 protein: CASSVDLGVADTQYF
D gene: TRBD1; J gene: TRBJ1-3; V gene: TRBV5-4; clone size: once; CDR3 DNA: TGTGCCAGCAGCGACGGACAGGGGCCGGACACCATATATTTT; CDR3 protein: CASSDGQGPDTIYF
D gene: .; J gene: TRBJ1-3; V gene: TRBV11-2; clone size: .; CDR3 DNA: TGTGCCAGCAGCACTGACTCACTCAGCTCTGGAAACACCATATATTTT; CDR3 protein: CASSTDSLSSGNTIYF